The 20 T cell receptor beta chains given below trace back to one sample, sequenced in a study of shared clonotypes between healthy human individuals. Naive-designated CD8 cells lacked CD45RO, were positively enriched for CCR7, and omitted terminally differentiated effector memory CD45RA+ cells. Measured with immunoSEQ multiplex PCR; TCRdb has only the in-frame clones, and not every one. The repertoire holds hundreds of thousands of clones, with around 92% as singletons. The sequencing sample was made of naive CD8+ T cells sorted from blood. The receptor source for this set is a man aged 30 to 39 in good health.

The gene calls are TRBV5-4 and TRBJ2-5; D is uncertain. This CDR3 comprises 14 residues. CDR1 is SGHNT and CDR2 is YYREEE in the germline V gene (reference sequence). V was pared by 0 bases and J by 5 bases, with 11 bases between. For the CDR3, the DNA is TGTGCCAGCAGCTTGGGGCCAGAAGAGGAGACCCAGTACTTC. Encoded protein: CASSLGPEEETQYF.

This chain links TRBV6-6 with TRBJ1-1; D perhaps matches TRBD1 (5 bases). Trimming took off 2 bases at V and 5 bases at J, with 18 bases between the two ends. The length of the CDR3 is 16 residues. Germline-derived CDR1 and CDR2 are MNHNY and SVGAGI (reference sequence). CDR3 in DNA: TGTGCCAGCAGTTACGAGAGGACGAGGGGCAGGACTGAAGCTTTCTTT. Translated: CASSYERTRGRTEAFF.

V is TRBV7-9 and J is TRBJ2-7; D is ambiguous. The CDR3 totals 14 residues. CDR1 is SEHNR and CDR2 is FQNEAQ in the germline V gene (reference sequence). V was trimmed by 1 base and J by 6 bases, leaving 13 bases between them. The chain's CDR3 is CASSLVQSAIEQYF. The CDR3, as DNA: TGTGCCAGCAGCTTAGTACAGTCTGCGATCGAGCAGTACTTC. The variable domain in full, completed from reference TRBV7-9 and TRBJ2-7, reads DTGVSQNPRHKITKRGQNVTFRCDPISEHNRLYWYRQTLGQGPEFLTYFQNEAQLEKSRLLSDRFSAERPKGSFSTLEIQRTEQGDSAMYLCASSLVQSAIEQYFGPGTRLTVT.

The V call is TRBV27, the J call TRBJ2-3, with D unclear. This CDR3 has 16 residues. V lost 0 bases, J lost 2 bases, and 12 bases lay in between. CDR1 MNHEY and CDR2 SMNVEV come from the germline V gene (reference sequence). CDR3 sequence: CASSLSSRWDTDTQYF. CDR3 nucleotides: TGTGCCAGCAGTTTATCGTCTAGATGGGACACAGATACGCAGTATTTT.

V is TRBV19 and J is TRBJ1-5; no clear D gene. Germline V gives CDR1 LNHDA, CDR2 SQIVND (reference sequence). The CDR3 spans 11 residues. V gave up 9 bases and J gave up 5 bases, with 8 bases separating them. The CDR3 is CARPPDQPQHF. In DNA, the CDR3 is TGTGCCAGGCCTCCCGATCAGCCCCAGCATTTT.

V and J are TRBV10-3 and TRBJ2-1, with TRBD2 matching 10 bases. This CDR3 region has 15 residues. Germline-derived CDR1 and CDR2 are ENHRY and SYGVKD. The junction had 6 bases not matched to a gene; V was cut back by 2 bases and J by 8 bases. The CDR3 DNA follows: TGTGCCATCAGTGAGCTAGCGGGAGTTTCCGATGAGCAGTTCTTC. Translating gives CAISELAGVSDEQFF.

The CDR3, as DNA: TGTGCCAGCAGCCCTTGGCCGGGGACAGGGCCCAATGAGCAGTTCTTC. It codes for CASSPWPGTGPNEQFF. This sequence joins TRBV11-2 and TRBJ2-1; the match to TRBD1 covers 9 bases. V was pared by 5 bases and J by 6 bases, with 11 bases of the junction left unmatched. CDR1 is SGHAT, CDR2 FQNNGV, per germline. The CDR3 extends over 16 amino acids.

The CDR3 DNA is TGTGCCAGCAGCGAAGCCGGGACCACCTACGAGCAGTACTTC. Translation gives CASSEAGTTYEQYF. The genes are TRBV9 and TRBJ2-7; possibly TRBD1 or TRBD2 for D (5 bases each). With 3 bases removed from V and 2 bases from J, the gap between germline ends came to 12 bases. The CDR3 is made up of 14 amino acids. Germline V gene lookup returns CDR1 SGDLS and CDR2 YYNGEE.

The chain couples TRBV27 to TRBJ2-3, with D possibly being TRBD2 (6 bases). The CDR3 extends over 15 amino acids. V lost 4 bases, J lost 1 base, and 12 bases lay in between. Germline V lookup: CDR1 MNHEY, CDR2 SMNVEV (reference sequence). The CDR3 reads CASSSSASGTDTQYF. The CDR3 nucleotides are TGTGCCAGCAGTTCTAGCGCATCTGGCACAGATACGCAGTATTTT.

The chain has TRBV5-1 and TRBJ2-1; TRBD2 is a possible D gene (6 bases). The CDR3 is made up of 15 amino acids. With 2 bases removed from V and 6 bases from J, the gap between germline ends came to 15 bases. In germline, CDR1 is SGHRS, CDR2 YFSETQ. Written as DNA, the CDR3 is TGCGCCAGCAGCTTTCTAGCGTCTCATCCCAATGAGCAGTTCTTC. Protein sequence: CASSFLASHPNEQFF.

The rearrangement joins TRBV9 to TRBJ2-3, with 16 bases identical to TRBD2. The CDR3 contains 18 residues. V lost 3 bases to trimming and J lost 5 bases; unmatched junction nucleotides: 9. Germline CDR1 and CDR2: SGDLS and YYNGEE. This chain's CDR3 is CASSGGLAGGPLEDTQYF. CDR3 nucleotides: TGTGCCAGCAGCGGGGGACTAGCGGGAGGGCCGTTGGAAGATACGCAGTATTTT.

The V call is TRBV6-5, the J call TRBJ2-5, with 9 bases that match TRBD2. CDR3 length: 16 amino acids. With 2 bases clipped from V and 4 bases from J, the junction kept 8 bases outside the gene matches. Germline loops: CDR1 MNHEY, CDR2 SVGAGI. This chain's CDR3 is CASSYIAGEGRETQYF. The CDR3 bases are TGTGCCAGCAGTTACATAGCGGGAGAGGGACGAGAGACCCAGTACTTC.

This chain connects TRBV27 to TRBJ1-2; D ambiguous. The CDR3 is 15 amino acids. V was trimmed by 0 bases and J by 1 base, leaving 9 bases between them. Germline CDR1 MNHEY, CDR2 SMNVEV (reference sequence). The CDR3 sequence is CASSLSFGINYGYTF. The DNA for the CDR3 is TGTGCCAGCAGTTTATCGTTTGGAATTAACTATGGCTACACCTTC.

This chain connects TRBV27 to TRBJ1-5; no clear D. Trimming removed 6 bases at V and 3 bases at J, with 12 bases between. The CDR3 consists of 14 residues. CDR1 and CDR2 from the germline V gene are MNHEY and SMNVEV (reference sequence). The CDR3: CASSADGPNQPQHF. CDR3 nucleotides: TGTGCCAGCAGCGCGGACGGACCCAATCAGCCCCAGCATTTT.

This sequence joins TRBV27 and TRBJ2-7; 11 bases match TRBD2. Germline CDR1 and CDR2: MNHEY and SMNVEV (reference sequence). J was trimmed by 5 bases and V by 6 bases; bases with no gene match: 12. This CDR3 contains 16 residues. Written as DNA, the CDR3 is TGTGCCAGCAGCTCCTACCCCGTGACTAGCGGGAACGAGCAGTACTTC. Its translation: CASSSYPVTSGNEQYF.

The table lists this clone with a few counts. The chain combines TRBV19 with TRBJ2-2; D unresolved. Germline V gene data show CDR1 as LNHDA and CDR2 as SQIVND (reference sequence). V shed 3 bases and J shed 9 bases, with 5 bases lying between them. This CDR3 has 11 residues. The CDR3 spells CASSIPRELFF. For the CDR3, the DNA is TGTGCCAGTAGTATTCCGCGGGAGCTGTTTTTT.

This clone has just one count. CDR3 sequence: CASSLSYRGRSEQYF. The CDR3 DNA reads as TGTGCCAGCAGTTTATCCTACAGGGGGCGCAGCGAGCAGTACTTC. J is TRBJ2-7 and V is TRBV27; 9 bases map to TRBD1. Germline V gives CDR1 MNHEY, CDR2 SMNVEV (reference sequence). The CDR3 consists of 15 residues. J was trimmed by 6 bases and V by 0 bases; bases with no gene match: 6.

On this clone: Other DNA sequences in this sample translate to the same CDR3. The chain has TRBV11-2 and TRBJ2-2; D unclear. Germline V gene data show CDR1 as SGHAT and CDR2 as FQNNGV. V was shortened by 6 bases and J by 4 bases, with 6 bases between the two germline ends. CDR3 length: 12 amino acids. CDR3 coding DNA: TGTGCCAGCAGTTTGATCACCGGGGAGCTGTTTTTT. Protein product: CASSLITGELFF.

This chain uses TRBV10-3 with TRBJ2-2, with 9 positions matching TRBD1. Losses at the gene ends were 6 bases for V and 2 bases for J; bases not matched to a gene: 10. This CDR3 is built from 17 residues. The germline V gene encodes CDR1 ENHRY and CDR2 SYGVKD. This chain's CDR3 is CAISGLNRGLNTGELFF. The CDR3 coding sequence is TGTGCCATCAGCGGATTGAACAGGGGGCTCAACACCGGGGAGCTGTTTTTT.

CDR3 in DNA: TGTGCCAGCAGCTTACCCGTAGATTATGGGGTGAGGCAGCCCCAGCATTTT. It is translated as CASSLPVDYGVRQPQHF. V is TRBV7-8 and J is TRBJ1-5; D remains unclear. The CDR3 runs 17 residues. V was trimmed by 2 bases and J by 7 bases, leaving 21 bases between them. From germline, CDR1 is SGHVS and CDR2 FQNEAQ.